These 27 T cell receptor beta chains share one sample of origin, sequenced in a study of Ad26.COV2.S vaccination and SARS-CoV-2 variants. The table came from immunoSEQ multiplex PCR; TCRdb's copy has only in-frame clones and leaves some out. Of about 440,000 clones in the sample, 87% were seen once. The treatment here: around 19 received Ad26.COV2.S at low or high dose, single or two shots; several received placebo; per-sample allocation not given. Samples analyzed were those drawn on day 63 after the first vaccine or placebo injection. Sequencing was performed on peripheral blood, taken in a trial of Ad26.COV2.S vaccine versus placebo. Every receptor here comes from a person between 18 and 60 years old who received the Ad26.COV2.S COVID-19 vaccine or a placebo.

The V call is TRBV30, the J call TRBJ2-7; D is unclear. V lost 4 bases, J lost 0 bases, and 4 bases lay in between. Looked up from germline, CDR1 is GTSNPN and CDR2 is SVGIG (reference sequence). CDR3 length: 11 amino acids. CDR3 in amino acids: CAWKSSYEQYF. The CDR3 nucleotides are TGTGCCTGGAAAAGCTCCTACGAGCAGTACTTC.

This chain connects TRBV4-2 to TRBJ2-1; D not resolved. This CDR3 has 12 residues. CDR1 is LGHNA, CDR2 YNFKEQ, per germline. The germline V and J ends were trimmed by 0 bases and 13 bases, with 10 bases remaining between them. CDR3: CASSQDEPAQFF. For the CDR3, the DNA is TGTGCCAGCAGCCAAGATGAGCCGGCTCAGTTCTTC.

CDR3 residues: CSAEQIAAFF. DNA of the CDR3: TGCAGTGCGGAGCAAATCGCGGCTTTCTTT. V is TRBV20-1 and J is TRBJ1-1; unclear D gene. This CDR3 has 10 amino acids. From germline, CDR1 is DFQATT and CDR2 SNEGSKA (reference sequence). The V gene lost 6 bases and the J gene lost 11 bases, with 13 bases spanning the gap.

V and J are TRBV28 and TRBJ2-1; tentative D call: TRBD2 (5 bases). With 6 bases removed from V and 6 bases from J, the gap between germline ends came to 12 bases. In germline, CDR1 is MDHEN, CDR2 SYDVKM. There are 13 residues in the CDR3. The CDR3 coding sequence is TGTGCCAGCAGCCTACTAGTGTTCAATGAGCAGTTCTTC. This codes for CASSLLVFNEQFF.

The chain carries TRBV5-4 and TRBJ1-5, with 7 bases matching TRBD1. The CDR3 spans 15 residues. The ends lost 0 bases at V and 4 bases at J; junction bases unmatched: 4. CDR1 and CDR2 from the germline V gene are SGHNT and YYREEE (reference sequence). DNA of the CDR3: TGTGCCAGCAGCTTGGACAGGGGTTGGAATCAGCCCCAGCATTTT. The encoded protein is CASSLDRGWNQPQHF.

The V call is TRBV7-8, the J call TRBJ1-1; the D is unclear. This CDR3 has 14 residues. CDR1 and CDR2 from the germline V gene are SGHVS and FQNEAQ. V shed 1 base and J shed 4 bases, with 10 bases lying between them. Here the CDR3 DNA reads TGTGCCAGCAGCTTAGGTACGCAAACCACTGAAGCTTTCTTT. Translating it yields CASSLGTQTTEAFF.

The chain has TRBV28 and TRBJ2-1; D is tentatively TRBD1 or TRBD2 (6 bases each). Trimming removed 7 bases at V and 7 bases at J, with 17 bases between. The CDR3 loop spans 14 amino acids. Germline V gene data show CDR1 as MDHEN and CDR2 as SYDVKM. DNA for the CDR3: TGTGCCAGCAATGCGCCGGGGGCCCGGAATGAGCAGTTCTTC. Its translation: CASNAPGARNEQFF.

This rearrangement joins TRBV27 to TRBJ2-5; 7 positions agree with TRBD2. V shed 4 bases, J shed 9 bases, and the junction held 8 bases outside the gene matches. The CDR3 has 13 residues. CDR1 MNHEY and CDR2 SMNVEV come from the germline V gene (reference sequence). The CDR3 is CASSYRAGEAQYF. Written as DNA, the CDR3 is TGTGCCAGCAGTTACCGGGCGGGAGAAGCCCAGTACTTC.

The J gene is TRBJ2-7, the V gene TRBV19; D may be TRBD2 (7 bases). Germline V gene data show CDR1 as LNHDA and CDR2 as SQIVND (reference sequence). V was shortened by 7 bases and J by 0 bases, with 22 bases between the two germline ends. This CDR3 comprises 17 residues. Written as DNA, the CDR3 is TGTGCCAGTACCCCTGGGGGGGCACGTGGCGGCTCCTACGAGCAGTACTTC. It yields the protein CASTPGGARGGSYEQYF.

The chain uses TRBV6-2 or TRBV6-3 and TRBJ1-4; D unclear. This CDR3 has 14 residues. V lost 2 bases and J lost 8, with 12 bases in between. From germline, CDR1 is MNHEY and CDR2 SVGEGT. CDR3 in amino acids: CASSYPSSGEKLFF. The DNA for the CDR3 is TGTGCCAGCAGTTACCCATCGTCGGGGGAAAAACTGTTTTTT.

There are many counts of this clone. This chain joins TRBV6-2 or TRBV6-3 and TRBJ2-1; the D gene is possibly TRBD2 (6 bases). The germline CDR1 and CDR2 sequences are MNHEY and SVGEGT. The germline V and J ends were trimmed by 0 bases and 1 base, with 16 bases remaining between them. The CDR3 spans 18 residues. The CDR3 loop reads CASSYSTRGGLSYNEQFF. The DNA for the CDR3 is TGTGCCAGCAGTTACTCGACCCGTGGGGGACTTTCCTACAATGAGCAGTTCTTC.

This clone occurred once. The chain is built from TRBV15 and TRBJ2-3; D uncertain. Germline CDR1 is LNHNV and CDR2 is YYDKDF (reference sequence). V was trimmed by 1 base and J by 1 base, leaving 6 bases between them. CDR3 size: 14 residues. Here the CDR3 DNA reads TGTGCCACCAGCAGAGGATTCCGCACAGATACGCAGTATTTT. Translated, it gives CATSRGFRTDTQYF.

This clone was counted between two and nine times. The chain uses TRBV9 and TRBJ1-3; tentatively, D is TRBD1 (5 bases). This CDR3 spans 15 amino acids. Germline-derived CDR1 and CDR2 are SGDLS and YYNGEE. V lost 1 base, J lost 0 bases, and 8 bases lay in between. CDR3 protein: CASSVMGRSGNTIYF. The CDR3 region has the DNA TGTGCCAGCAGCGTAATGGGGCGCTCTGGAAACACCATATATTTT.

V and J are TRBV5-8 and TRBJ1-1; 8 bases align to TRBD1. Unmatched junction bases numbered 15, after V lost 5 bases and J lost 6 bases. Germline V gene lookup returns CDR1 SGHTS and CDR2 YDEGEE. This CDR3 has 16 residues. The CDR3 DNA sequence: TGTGCCAGCAGAAACGAACCGGGACAGGTGACTGCTGAAGCTTTCTTT. Its protein product is CASRNEPGQVTAEAFF.

The V gene is TRBV28, the J gene TRBJ1-1; D gene unclear. The germline gives CDR1 MDHEN, CDR2 SYDVKM. V was clipped by 5 bases and J by 1 base, with 11 bases between them. The CDR3 length is 14 residues. DNA of the CDR3: TGTGCCAGCAGTCTCGGACTGAGGAACACTGAAGCTTTCTTT. It is translated as CASSLGLRNTEAFF.

This chain uses TRBV24-1 with TRBJ2-5; 9 bases map to TRBD1. The CDR3 sequence is 15 residues long. Germline loops: CDR1 KGHDR, CDR2 SFDVKD. V was pared by 3 bases and J by 5 bases, with 6 bases of the junction left unmatched. The CDR3 bases are TGTGCCACCAGTGATGTACAGGGGGCCCGGGAGACCCAGTACTTC. Translation gives CATSDVQGARETQYF.

The chain uses TRBV7-9 and TRBJ1-4, with D possibly matching TRBD1 (5 bases). The CDR3 length is 13 residues. Germline CDR1 and CDR2: SEHNR and FQNEAQ (reference sequence). The V gene lost 3 bases and the J gene lost 7 bases, with 9 bases spanning the gap. The CDR3 sequence is CASSLGGVEKLFF. CDR3 sequence (DNA): TGTGCCAGCAGCTTGGGAGGGGTTGAAAAACTGTTTTTT.

The chain joins TRBV28 to TRBJ1-4, with TRBD1 as a possible D gene (5 bases). V lost 10 bases to trimming and J lost 3 bases, with 12 bases between them. This CDR3 has 13 amino acids. Germline V CDR1 and CDR2: MDHEN, SYDVKM. The CDR3 protein is CAIQSGANEKLFF. The CDR3 nucleotides read TGTGCCATCCAATCGGGGGCTAATGAAAAACTGTTTTTT.

V is TRBV3-1 (or the pseudogene TRBV3-2) and J is TRBJ2-1, with TRBD2 matching 11 bases. Unmatched junction bases numbered 9, after V lost 2 bases and J lost 6 bases. The length of the CDR3 is 17 residues. Germline-derived CDR1 and CDR2 are LGHDT and YNNKEL (reference sequence). The CDR3 here is CASSQRTGTSGTNEQFF. In DNA form, the CDR3 reads TGTGCCAGCAGCCAAAGGACCGGGACTAGCGGAACCAATGAGCAGTTCTTC.

This clone was detected a few times. V and J are TRBV7-9 and TRBJ1-3; D is unclear. The CDR3 runs to 13 residues. Trimming took 3 bases from V and 2 from J, leaving 5 bases between them. The germline gives CDR1 SEHNR, CDR2 FQNEAQ (reference sequence). CDR3 nucleotide sequence: TGTGCCAGCAGCTTGGCCCCTGGAAACACCATATATTTT. Its translation: CASSLAPGNTIYF. Based on the CDR3 plus reference TRBV7-9 and TRBJ1-3, the full variable domain is DTGVSQNPRHKITKRGQNVTFRCDPISEHNRLYWYRQTLGQGPEFLTYFQNEAQLEKSRLLSDRFSAERPKGSFSTLEIQRTEQGDSAMYLCASSLAPGNTIYFGEGSWLTVV.

The chain carries TRBV5-1 and TRBJ1-1; D is unclear. The germline gives CDR1 SGHRS, CDR2 YFSETQ. The CDR3 has 13 amino acids. Between the trimmed V and J ends, which lost 1 base and 2 bases, there was a span of 6 bases. As DNA, the CDR3 is TGCGCCAGCAGCTTGAACCTTAACACTGAAGCTTTCTTT. Translated: CASSLNLNTEAFF.

This chain joins TRBV6-6 and TRBJ1-4; D perhaps matches TRBD1 (6 bases). This CDR3 is built from 15 residues. V lost 6 bases, J lost 4 bases, and 15 bases lay in between. Germline loops: CDR1 MNHNY, CDR2 SVGAGI (reference sequence). The CDR3 bases are TGTGCCAGCAGGGACACAGGGTCCGGTAATGAAAAACTGTTTTTT. Protein: CASRDTGSGNEKLFF.

This clone was counted between two and nine times. The J gene is TRBJ2-7, the V gene TRBV5-4; 10 bases match TRBD2. From germline, CDR1 is SGHNT and CDR2 YYREEE (reference sequence). This CDR3 has 14 residues. The J segment lost 8 bases and the V segment lost 3 bases, leaving 8 bases of the junction unmatched. The CDR3 nucleotides read TGTGCCAGCAGCTCTAGCGGGAGAGGTGACCAGCAGTACTTC. Its translation: CASSSSGRGDQQYF.

The gene calls are TRBV29-1 and TRBJ2-7; D tentatively fits TRBD1 or TRBD2 (6 bases each). The germline V and J ends were trimmed by 6 bases and 2 bases, with 20 bases remaining between them. The CDR3 runs 15 residues. Per the germline V gene, CDR1 is SQVTM and CDR2 is ANQGSEA. In DNA form, the CDR3 reads TGCAGCGTCACGCAGGGCAGGGGACTTCCCTACGAGCAGTACTTC. Its translation is CSVTQGRGLPYEQYF.

This chain connects TRBV9 to TRBJ2-2; 12 nucleotides align to TRBD2. Germline assignment: CDR1 SGDLS and CDR2 YYNGEE. The CDR3 is 19 amino acids. V lost 4 bases, J lost 4 bases, and 14 bases stayed unmatched. CDR3 residues: CASSPVGLAGGFGTGELFF. DNA for the CDR3: TGTGCCAGCAGCCCAGTCGGCCTAGCGGGAGGGTTCGGCACCGGGGAGCTGTTTTTT.

This clone was found a few times. The chain carries TRBV5-1 and TRBJ2-5; unclear D gene. The V end lost 4 bases, the J end lost 1 base, and 8 bases lay between the germline ends. The CDR3 runs 13 residues. Germline lookup yields CDR1 SGHRS and CDR2 YFSETQ. The CDR3 nucleotides read TGCGCCAGCAGCAGAATCTTCCAAGAGACCCAGTACTTC. This translates into CASSRIFQETQYF.

The rearrangement uses TRBV11-2 and TRBJ2-7, with D uncertain. Looked up from germline, CDR1 is SGHAT and CDR2 is FQNNGV. V was cut by 4 bases and J by 0 bases, with 19 bases left in between. The CDR3 loop spans 17 amino acids. CDR3 in amino acids: CASSSTFRGASSYEQYF. CDR3 in DNA: TGTGCCAGCAGCTCCACGTTTCGAGGAGCCAGCTCCTACGAGCAGTACTTC.